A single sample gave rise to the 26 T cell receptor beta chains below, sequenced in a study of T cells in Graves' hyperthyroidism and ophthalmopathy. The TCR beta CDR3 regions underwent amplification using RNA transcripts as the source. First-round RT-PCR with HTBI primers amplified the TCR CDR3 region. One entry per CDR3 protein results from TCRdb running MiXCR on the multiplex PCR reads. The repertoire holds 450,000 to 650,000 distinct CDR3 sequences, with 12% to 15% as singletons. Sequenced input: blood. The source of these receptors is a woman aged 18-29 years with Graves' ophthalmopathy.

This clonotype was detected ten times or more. The CDR3 spells CASSINSRAEQFF. DNA for the CDR3: TGTGCCAGCAGCATAAACTCTAGGGCTGAGCAGTTCTTC. The rearrangement links TRBV11-3 to TRBJ2-1; D remains unclear. Deletions cut 5 bases from V and 9 bases from J, with 14 bases between. There are 13 residues in the CDR3. CDR1 and CDR2 (germline): SGHNT, YENEEA. Complete variable domain (other parts from reference TRBV11-3 and TRBJ2-1): EAGVVQSPRYKIIEKKQPVAFWCNPISGHNTLYWYLQNLGQGPELLIRYENEEAVDDSQLPKDRFSAERLKGVDSTLKIQPAELGDSAVYLCASSINSRAEQFFGPGTRLTVL.

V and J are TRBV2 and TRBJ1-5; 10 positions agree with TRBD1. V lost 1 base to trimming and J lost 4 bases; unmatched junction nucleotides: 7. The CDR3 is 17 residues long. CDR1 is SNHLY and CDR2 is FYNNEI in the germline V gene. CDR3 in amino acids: CASSEGPGQGWNQPQHF. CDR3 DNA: TGTGCCAGCAGTGAAGGCCCGGGACAGGGGTGGAATCAGCCCCAGCATTTT.

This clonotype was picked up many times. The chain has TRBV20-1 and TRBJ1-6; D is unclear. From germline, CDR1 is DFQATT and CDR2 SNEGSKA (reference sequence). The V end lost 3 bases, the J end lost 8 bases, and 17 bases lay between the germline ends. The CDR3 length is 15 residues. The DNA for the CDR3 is TGCAGTGCTAGGGGTGTCGGGTGGGGTGATTCACCCCTCCACTTT. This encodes CSARGVGWGDSPLHF.

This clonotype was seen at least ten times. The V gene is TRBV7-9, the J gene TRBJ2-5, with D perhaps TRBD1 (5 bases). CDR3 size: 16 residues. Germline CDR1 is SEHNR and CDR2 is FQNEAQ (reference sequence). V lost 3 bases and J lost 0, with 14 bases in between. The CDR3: CASSFGRSTDQETQYF. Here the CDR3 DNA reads TGTGCCAGCAGCTTTGGTCGATCGACAGACCAAGAGACCCAGTACTTC.

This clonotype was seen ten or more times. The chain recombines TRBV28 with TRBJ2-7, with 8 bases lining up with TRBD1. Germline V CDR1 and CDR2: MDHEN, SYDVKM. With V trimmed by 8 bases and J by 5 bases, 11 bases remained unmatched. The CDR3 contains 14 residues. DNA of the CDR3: TGTGCCAGCCGACGGACAGGGACGAGAAACGAGCAGTACTTC. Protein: CASRRTGTRNEQYF.

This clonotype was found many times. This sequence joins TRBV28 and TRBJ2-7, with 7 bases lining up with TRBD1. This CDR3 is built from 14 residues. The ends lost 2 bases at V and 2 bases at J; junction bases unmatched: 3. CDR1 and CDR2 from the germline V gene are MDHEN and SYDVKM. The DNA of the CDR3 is TGTGCCAGCAGTTTAGGGACAGATACCTACGAGCAGTACTTC. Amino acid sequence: CASSLGTDTYEQYF.

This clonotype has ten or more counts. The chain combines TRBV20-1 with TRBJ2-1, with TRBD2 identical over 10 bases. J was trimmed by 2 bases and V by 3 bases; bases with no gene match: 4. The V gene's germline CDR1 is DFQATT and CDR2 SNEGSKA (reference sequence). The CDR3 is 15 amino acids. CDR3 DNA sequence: TGCAGTGCTAGTAGCAGCGGGAGGGCCTACAATGAGCAGTTCTTC. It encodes CSASSSGRAYNEQFF.

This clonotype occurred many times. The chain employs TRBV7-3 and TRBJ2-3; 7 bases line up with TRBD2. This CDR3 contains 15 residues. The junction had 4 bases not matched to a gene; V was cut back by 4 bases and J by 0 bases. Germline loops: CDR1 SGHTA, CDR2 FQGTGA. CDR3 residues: CASSSMGGSTDTQYF. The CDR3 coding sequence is TGTGCCAGCAGCTCCATGGGGGGGAGCACAGATACGCAGTATTTT.

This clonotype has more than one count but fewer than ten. CDR3 in amino acids: CASTTYTRAFF. The CDR3 nucleotides are TGTGCCAGCACCACCTACACAAGAGCTTTCTTT. This chain uses TRBV28 with TRBJ1-1; D gene unclear. CDR1 and CDR2 (germline): MDHEN, SYDVKM. V lost 7 bases to trimming and J lost 10 bases, with 13 bases between them. This CDR3 has 11 residues.

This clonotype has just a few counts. The CDR3 spells CAWSRQGANYGYTF. CDR3 in DNA: TGTGCCTGGAGTCGACAGGGCGCTAACTATGGCTACACCTTC. V is TRBV30 and J is TRBJ1-2, with 7 positions matching TRBD1. The J segment lost 0 bases and the V segment lost 2 bases, leaving 3 bases of the junction unmatched. Germline V gene data show CDR1 as GTSNPN and CDR2 as SVGIG (reference sequence). The CDR3 covers 14 residues.

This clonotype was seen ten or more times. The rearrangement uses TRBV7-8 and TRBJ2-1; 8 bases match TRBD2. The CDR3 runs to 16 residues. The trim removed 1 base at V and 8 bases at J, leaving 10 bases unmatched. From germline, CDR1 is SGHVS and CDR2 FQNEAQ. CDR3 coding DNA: TGTGCCAGCAGCTTAGGACGGGTCGGGAGGGCCGATGAGCAGTTCTTC. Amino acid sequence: CASSLGRVGRADEQFF. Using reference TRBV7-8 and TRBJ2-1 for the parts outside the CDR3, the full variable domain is GAGVSQSPRYKVAKRGQDVALRCDPISGHVSLFWYQQALGQGPEFLTYFQNEAQLDKSGLPSDRFFAERPEGSVSTLKIQRTQQEDSAVYLCASSLGRVGRADEQFFGPGTRLTVL.

The chain's CDR3 is CASSPRRKAFYNSPLHF. CDR3 DNA: TGTGCCAGCTCACCGCGGAGAAAGGCGTTTTATAATTCACCCCTCCACTTT. V usage is TRBV18 and J usage is TRBJ1-6; D is ambiguous. The V and J ends lost 3 bases and 4 bases respectively, with 16 bases between them. The germline V gene has CDR1 KGHSH and CDR2 LQKENI. The CDR3 has 17 amino acids.

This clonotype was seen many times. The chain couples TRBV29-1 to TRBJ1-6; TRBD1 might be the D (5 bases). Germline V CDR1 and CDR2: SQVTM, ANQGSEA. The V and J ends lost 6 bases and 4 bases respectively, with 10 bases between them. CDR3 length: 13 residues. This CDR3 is CSVRGGYNSPLHF. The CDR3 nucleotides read TGCAGCGTCCGGGGCGGTTATAATTCACCCCTCCACTTT.

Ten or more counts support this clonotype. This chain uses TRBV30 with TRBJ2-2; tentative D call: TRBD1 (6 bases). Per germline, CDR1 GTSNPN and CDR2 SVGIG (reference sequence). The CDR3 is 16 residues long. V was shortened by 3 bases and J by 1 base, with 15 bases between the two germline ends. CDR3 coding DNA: TGTGCCTGGAGGGAAATGCTAGGGGGGAACACCGGGGAGCTGTTTTTT. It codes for CAWREMLGGNTGELFF.

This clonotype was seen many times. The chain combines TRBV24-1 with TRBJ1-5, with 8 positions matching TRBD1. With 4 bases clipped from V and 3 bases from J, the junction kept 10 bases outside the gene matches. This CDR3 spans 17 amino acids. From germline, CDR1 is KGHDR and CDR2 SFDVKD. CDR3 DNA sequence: TGTGCCACCAGTGACCCACACAGGGGGGTTGACAATCAGCCCCAGCATTTT. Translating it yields CATSDPHRGVDNQPQHF.

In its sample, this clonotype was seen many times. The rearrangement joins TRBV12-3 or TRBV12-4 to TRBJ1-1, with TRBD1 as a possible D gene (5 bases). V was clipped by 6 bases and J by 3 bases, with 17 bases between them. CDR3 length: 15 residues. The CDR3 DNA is TGTGCCAGCAGACCCTCGGGGGGGGAGGACACTGAAGCTTTCTTT. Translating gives CASRPSGGEDTEAFF.

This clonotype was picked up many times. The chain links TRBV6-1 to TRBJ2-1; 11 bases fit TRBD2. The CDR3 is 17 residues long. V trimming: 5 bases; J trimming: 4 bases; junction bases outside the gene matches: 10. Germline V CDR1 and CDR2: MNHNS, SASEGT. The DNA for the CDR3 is TGTGCCAGCAGTAGCTCCGGGACTAGCGGTTGGTACAATGAGCAGTTCTTC. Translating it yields CASSSSGTSGWYNEQFF.

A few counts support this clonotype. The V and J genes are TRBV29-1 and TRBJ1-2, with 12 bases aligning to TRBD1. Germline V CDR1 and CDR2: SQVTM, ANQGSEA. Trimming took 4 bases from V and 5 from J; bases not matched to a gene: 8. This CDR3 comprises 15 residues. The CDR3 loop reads CSVGLMGQGAYGYTF. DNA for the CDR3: TGCAGCGTTGGGCTGATGGGACAGGGGGCTTATGGCTACACCTTC.

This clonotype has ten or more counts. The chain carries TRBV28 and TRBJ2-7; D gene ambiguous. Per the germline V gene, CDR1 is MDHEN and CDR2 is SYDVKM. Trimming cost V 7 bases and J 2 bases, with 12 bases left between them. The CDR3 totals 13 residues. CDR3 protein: CASMRGAAYEQYF. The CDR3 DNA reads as TGTGCCAGCATGCGCGGAGCCGCCTACGAGCAGTACTTC.

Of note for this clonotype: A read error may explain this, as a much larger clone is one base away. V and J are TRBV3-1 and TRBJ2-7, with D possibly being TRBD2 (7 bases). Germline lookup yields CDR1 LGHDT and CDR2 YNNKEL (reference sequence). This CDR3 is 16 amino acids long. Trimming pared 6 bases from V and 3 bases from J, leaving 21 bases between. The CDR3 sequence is CASSLGGLTGIYEQYF. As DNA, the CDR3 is TGTGCCAGCAGTCTTGGGGGACTAACAGGGATCTACGAGCAGTACTTC.

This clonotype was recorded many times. The DNA of the CDR3 is TGTGCCAGCAGCTTAGGGGGGGCAGGGGGCTTCGGCTATGGCTACACCTTC. Its protein is CASSLGGAGGFGYGYTF. The gene calls are TRBV7-2 and TRBJ1-2; 8 bases align to TRBD1. The CDR3 covers 17 residues. CDR1 and CDR2 from the germline V gene are SGHTA and FQGNSA. Losses at the gene ends were 1 base for V and 4 bases for J; bases not matched to a gene: 11. The whole variable domain, filled in from reference TRBV7-2 and TRBJ1-2, reads GAGVSQSPSNKVTEKGKDVELRCDPISGHTALYWYRQSLGQGLEFLIYFQGNSAPDKSGLPSDRFSAERTGGSVSTLTIQRTQQEDSAVYLCASSLGGAGGFGYGYTFGSGTRLTVV.

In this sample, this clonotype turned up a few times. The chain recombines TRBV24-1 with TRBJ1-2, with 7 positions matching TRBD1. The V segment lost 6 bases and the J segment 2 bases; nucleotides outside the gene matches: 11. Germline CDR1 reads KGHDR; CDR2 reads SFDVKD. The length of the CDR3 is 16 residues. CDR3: CATSPGQALWNYGYTF. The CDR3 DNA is TGTGCCACCAGTCCCGGACAGGCCCTGTGGAACTATGGCTACACCTTC.

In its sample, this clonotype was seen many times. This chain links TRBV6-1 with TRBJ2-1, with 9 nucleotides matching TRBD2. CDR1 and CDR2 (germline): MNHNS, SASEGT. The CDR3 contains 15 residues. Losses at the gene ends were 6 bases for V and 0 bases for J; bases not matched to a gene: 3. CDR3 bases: TGTGCCAGCAGAAAAGCGGGAGGCTCCTACAATGAGCAGTTCTTC. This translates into CASRKAGGSYNEQFF.

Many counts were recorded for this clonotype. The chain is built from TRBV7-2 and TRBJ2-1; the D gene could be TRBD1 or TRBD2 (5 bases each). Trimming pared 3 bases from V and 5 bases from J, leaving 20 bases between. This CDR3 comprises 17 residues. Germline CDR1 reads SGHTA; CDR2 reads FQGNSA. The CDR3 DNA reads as TGTGCCAGCAGCTTTAGGTTGAGGGCAGGGAAAGACAATGAGCAGTTCTTC. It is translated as CASSFRLRAGKDNEQFF.

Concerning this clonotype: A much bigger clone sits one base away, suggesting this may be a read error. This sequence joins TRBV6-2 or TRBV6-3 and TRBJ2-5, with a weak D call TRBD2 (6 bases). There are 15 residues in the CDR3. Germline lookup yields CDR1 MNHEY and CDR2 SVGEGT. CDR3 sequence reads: CTSRATGGYQETQYF. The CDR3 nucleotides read TGTACCAGCAGGGCCACAGGAGGGTACCAAGAGACCCAGTACTTC.

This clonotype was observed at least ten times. Written as DNA, the CDR3 is TGTGCCAGCTCACCCTCAAGAGACAGGCGAGAAGCTTTCTTT. This gives the protein CASSPSRDRREAFF. The chain combines TRBV18 with TRBJ1-1; tentative D call: TRBD1 (6 bases). Germline values: CDR1 KGHSH, CDR2 LQKENI. CDR3 length equals 14 residues. The V gene lost 3 bases and the J gene lost 8 bases, with 16 bases spanning the gap.